This T cell receptor (beta chain) was found in a study of regulatory T cells in long-lasting Graves disease. Whole-study findings and limits: Under persistent disease, TRBV28, TRBJ1-2 and TRBJ2-5 were used preferentially.

Stated time point: newly diagnosed GD, antithyroid drugs for less than 3 months. With RNA extracted from PBMCs as input, the TCR library was made. Germline V gene sequence: CDR1 ENHRY, CDR2 SYGVKD. V was pared by 0 bases and J by 0 bases, with 15 bases between. The CDR3 length is 18 residues. For TCR beta, libraries came from iRepertoire HTBI primers and Arm-PCR of CDR3 regions. Via MiXCR, TCRdb re-called the multiplex PCR reads, giving one row per CDR3 protein. The sample lists 500,000 or so distinct CDR3 sequences; around 15% were seen once. Only a few counts were recorded for this clonotype. What it recognizes is unknown. This sample also appeared in a second study, on T cells in Graves' hyperthyroidism and ophthalmopathy. That work adds: Graves' hyperthyroidism is called stable when ophthalmopathy does not progress within 18 months. The HTBI primer set drove a first-round RT-PCR of the TCR CDR3. Among thyroid clonotypes expanded above 0.001, most also appeared in blood.

The chain uses TRBV10-3 and TRBJ1-3; TRBD1 might be the D (5 bases). The source material was peripheral blood mononuclear cells (PBMCs), sampled at new diagnosis, from a patient treated with antithyroid drugs. The receptor comes from a woman aged 40-65 years with Graves disease. The CDR3 DNA reads as TGTGCCATCAGTGAGTCGAAAGGGAGGGGACTCTCTGGAAACACCATATATTTT. Protein: CAISESKGRGLSGNTIYF.